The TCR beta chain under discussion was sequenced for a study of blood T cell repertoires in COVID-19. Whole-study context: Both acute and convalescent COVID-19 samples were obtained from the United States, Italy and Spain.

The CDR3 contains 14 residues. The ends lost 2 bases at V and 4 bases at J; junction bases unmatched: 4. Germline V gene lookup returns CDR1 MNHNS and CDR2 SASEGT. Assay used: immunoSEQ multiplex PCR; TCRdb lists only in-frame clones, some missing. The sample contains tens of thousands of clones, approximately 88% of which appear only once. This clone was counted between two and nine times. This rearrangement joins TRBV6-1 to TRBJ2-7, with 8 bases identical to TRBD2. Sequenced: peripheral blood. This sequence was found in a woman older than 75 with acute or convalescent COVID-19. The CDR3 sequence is CASSEPSGSYEQYF. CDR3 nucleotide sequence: TGTGCCAGCAGTGAACCTAGCGGGTCTTACGAGCAGTACTTC.